A selection of T cell receptor beta chains follows, all from one sample in a study of blood T cell repertoires in COVID-19. Libraries were prepared by immunoSEQ multiplex PCR; TCRdb keeps only in-frame clonotypes and omits some of them. The sample contains some 170,000 clones, 85% to 90% of which appear only once. The sample taken for sequencing was peripheral blood. These receptors were collected from a woman between 65 and 79 years old with COVID-19, enrolled during active disease. Each CDR3 is given with its conserved first and last residue. D genes are given only for firm matches. The size of a clone is reported for some rows only, either as once, few or many, or as a class for expanded clones.

v_call	j_call	clone_size	d_call	cdr3_nt	cdr3_aa
TRBV11-1	TRBJ2-7	NA	NA	TGTGCCAGCAGCTTAGGCGGACAGCGTGGCGAGCAGTACTTC	CASSLGGQRGEQYF
TRBV29-1	TRBJ2-5	NA	TRBD1	TGCAGCGTTGAGACGGACAGGGTACGAGAGACCCAGTACTTC	CSVETDRVRETQYF
TRBV3-1/TRBV3-2	TRBJ1-6	NA	NA	TGTGCCAGCAGCCAAGATACAGTGAATTCACCCCTCCACTTT	CASSQDTVNSPLHF
TRBV27	TRBJ1-2	NA	TRBD1	TGTGCCAGCAGGGACAGGGAATACTATGGCTACACCTTC	CASRDREYYGYTF
TRBV6-5	TRBJ1-1	NA	NA	TGTGCCAGCAGTAATGGGGGGGGAGGTGTCACTGAAGCTTTCTTT	CASSNGGGGVTEAFF
TRBV7-2	TRBJ2-2	NA	NA	TGTGCCAGCAGCTTTCCGGCCGGGGAGCTGTTTTTT	CASSFPAGELFF
TRBV27	TRBJ2-1	NA	TRBD1	TGTGCCAGCAGCCGGGACAGGGGTTTTGAGCAGTTCTTC	CASSRDRGFEQFF
TRBV19	TRBJ1-3	NA	TRBD1	TGTGCCAGTAGTACCACAGGGGGGCCTAGCTCTGGAAACACCATATATTTT	CASSTTGGPSSGNTIYF
TRBV12-3/TRBV12-4	TRBJ2-7	NA	NA	TGTGCCAGCAGTCTTATAGTCTACGAGCAGTACTTC	CASSLIVYEQYF
TRBV6-1	TRBJ2-3	NA	NA	TGTGCCAGCAGTGAGTCGGATACGCAGTATTTT	CASSESDTQYF
TRBV7-3	TRBJ2-1	few	TRBD1	TGTGCCAGCAGCCTCCTGGGGGACAGGGTAGACAATGAGCAGTTCTTC	CASSLLGDRVDNEQFF
TRBV27	TRBJ2-5	NA	TRBD1	TGTGCCAGCAGGTACAGGGACAGGGGGAGGGAGACCCAGTACTTC	CASRYRDRGRETQYF
TRBV7-9	TRBJ2-1	NA	TRBD2	TGTGCCAGCAGCTTAGGCTCGGGACTAGCTGACAATGAGCAGTTCTTC	CASSLGSGLADNEQFF
TRBV18	TRBJ2-7	NA	NA	TGTGCCAGCTCACCATCCTCATTCGGGACTGGGTACGAGCAGTACTTC	CASSPSSFGTGYEQYF
TRBV30	TRBJ1-2	NA	TRBD1	TGTGCCTGGAGTGCGGACAGGGTGGAACGAGGCTACACCTTC	CAWSADRVERGYTF
TRBV12-5	TRBJ2-5	once	TRBD1	TGTGCTAGTGGTTTGGGGGACAGGGCATGGGGAGAGACCCAGTACTTC	CASGLGDRAWGETQYF
TRBV6-6	TRBJ2-7	once	TRBD1	TGTGCCAGCACGCCGGGACAGTCCTACGAGCAGTACTTC	CASTPGQSYEQYF
TRBV5-1	TRBJ2-7	NA	NA	TGCGCCAGCAGCCCCGAGACCTACGAGCAGTACTTC	CASSPETYEQYF
TRBV3-1/TRBV3-2	TRBJ2-7	NA	NA	TGTGCCAGCAGCCAAGTTGAAGCATACGAGCAGTACTTC	CASSQVEAYEQYF
TRBV11-2	TRBJ1-1	NA	NA	TGTGCCAGCAGCTTAGATGTGGCGGCGAACACTGAAGCTTTCTTT	CASSLDVAANTEAFF
TRBV11-3	TRBJ2-7	NA	NA	TGTGCCAGCAGCCCTAACTCCTACGAGCAGTACTTC	CASSPNSYEQYF
TRBV15	TRBJ2-5	once	NA	TGTGCCACCAGCGCCCGTGACAGTGCAGGCCTGGAGACCCAGTACTTC	CATSARDSAGLETQYF
TRBV4-1	TRBJ2-7	few	NA	TGCGCCAGCAGCCAAGACGGAGGGAGCGAGCAGTACTTC	CASSQDGGSEQYF
TRBV5-4	TRBJ2-2	NA	TRBD1	TGTGCCAGCAGCTTGGACAGGGGGCTCAAGAACACCGGGGAGCTGTTTTTT	CASSLDRGLKNTGELFF
TRBV30	TRBJ2-1	NA	TRBD2	TGTGCCTGGAGTGTACCCTCCACAATGGTTTTCGGGAGGTTATTCAATGAGCAGTTCTTC	CAWSVPSTMVFGRLFNEQFF
TRBV3-1/TRBV3-2	TRBJ1-2	once	NA	TGTGCCAGCAGCCAAGATGGCAGTAACTATGGCTACACCTTC	CASSQDGSNYGYTF
TRBV3-1/TRBV3-2	TRBJ1-6	NA	TRBD1	TGTGCCAGCAGCCCATTCGGACAGGGGAGTTCACCCCTCCACTTT	CASSPFGQGSSPLHF
TRBV5-1	TRBJ2-1	NA	TRBD1	TGCGCCAGCAGCTTGGACGGGACAGGGAACTACAATGAGCAGTTCTTC	CASSLDGTGNYNEQFF
TRBV29-1	TRBJ2-1	NA	TRBD2	TGCAGCGTTGAGAGACTAGCGGGATATGGTGAGCAGTTCTTC	CSVERLAGYGEQFF
TRBV5-5	TRBJ2-7	NA	TRBD1	TGTGCCAGCACCAAGGGGGGACAGGGGCAATACGAGCAGTACTTC	CASTKGGQGQYEQYF
TRBV19	TRBJ2-2	NA	TRBD1	TGTGCCAGTAGTCGACAGGGGATCGGCGGGGAGCTGTTTTTT	CASSRQGIGGELFF
TRBV7-2	TRBJ2-2	NA	TRBD1	TGTGCCAGCAGCTTCGGACAGGCAAACACCGGGGAGCTGTTTTTT	CASSFGQANTGELFF
TRBV7-9	TRBJ2-7	NA	TRBD1	TGTGCCAGCAGGGGGGACAGGACCACCTACGAGCAGTACTTC	CASRGDRTTYEQYF
TRBV19	TRBJ1-2	NA	TRBD1	TGTGCCAGTAACGGCCCGACAGGGGTCTATGGCTACACCTTC	CASNGPTGVYGYTF
TRBV30	TRBJ1-1	NA	NA	TGTGCCTGGAGTGCACAGTATAACACTGAAGCTTTCTTT	CAWSAQYNTEAFF
TRBV25-1	TRBJ1-1	NA	NA	TGTGCCAGCAGTGGTATAAACACTGAAGCTTTCTTT	CASSGINTEAFF
TRBV6-5	TRBJ1-6	NA	NA	TGTGCCAGCAGTTACTCAAGAGATAATTCACCCCTCCACTTT	CASSYSRDNSPLHF